The clone carrying this TCR beta chain was detected only once. Its antigen is unknown. Every patient relapsed after autologous stem cell transplantation, and brentuximab vedotin exposure varied. Clones were read by immunoSEQ multiplex PCR, and TCRdb kept only the in-frame ones, dropping some. The sample has tens of thousands of clones, roughly 88% seen once. V dropped 1 base and J dropped 7; count of bases not matched to a gene: 13. This CDR3 spans 17 amino acids. The germline V gene has CDR1 SEHNR and CDR2 FQNEAQ (reference sequence). The data are from a study of PD-1 blockade in classical Hodgkin lymphoma. Overall study findings and caveats: Initiation of nivolumab under 1 year after ASCT led to exclusion of patients.

The receptor comes from a human donor with classical Hodgkin lymphoma. The chain links TRBV7-9 to TRBJ2-4; TRBD2 matches 7 bases. The material sequenced was peripheral blood mononuclear cells (PBMCs), taken at baseline. Here the CDR3 DNA reads TGTGCCAGCAGCTTAGTCGGCGGGGGAAACATCGGTAACATTCAGTACTTC. It yields the protein CASSLVGGGNIGNIQYF.